This T cell receptor beta chain comes out of a study of blood T cell repertoires in COVID-19. Authors' data handling: By means of reference gene primer amplification, nucleated cell counts were estimated. Here immunoSEQ multiplex PCR was the method, and the copy in TCRdb shows in-frame clones only, minus some. The DNA was the basis for D and trimming; V, J and clone size are from that table. The data hold 50,000 or so clones, with roughly 82% observed a single time. The receptor's source is a man in his forties with acute or convalescent COVID-19. Material: peripheral blood.

The CDR3 loop reads CASSHSGPYKNTEAFF. The DNA for the CDR3 is TGCGCCAGCAGCCATTCTGGGCCGTACAAAAACACTGAAGCTTTCTTT. This chain joins TRBV4-1 and TRBJ1-1; D call uncertain. CDR1 is MGHRA and CDR2 is YSYEKL in the germline V gene. V gave up 3 bases and J gave up 2 bases, with 16 bases separating them. The CDR3 runs to 16 residues.